Below are 32 T cell receptor beta chains sequenced from a single sample in a study of blood T cell repertoires in COVID-19. The data were produced by immunoSEQ multiplex PCR, yet TCRdb's version contains in-frame clones alone and is incomplete. This sample yields approximately 310,000 clones, of which around 87% are seen a single time; 6.5% to 9.5% belongs to the top ten. Sequenced sample: peripheral blood. The origin of the receptors is a woman aged 45-65 years who had recovered from COVID-19.

The J gene is TRBJ2-3, the V gene TRBV9; 11 bases fit TRBD2. J gave up 2 bases and V 3 bases, and 5 bases lay outside the gene matches. Germline-derived CDR1 and CDR2 are SGDLS and YYNGEE. CDR3 length: 16 amino acids. This CDR3 reads CASSASGGYNTDTQYF. Here the CDR3 DNA reads TGTGCCAGCAGCGCTAGCGGGGGGTATAACACAGATACGCAGTATTTT.

The V call is TRBV27, the J call TRBJ1-4; D gene ambiguous. V lost 0 bases and J 8 bases, leaving 7 bases between the germline ends. The CDR3 is 13 residues long. Germline CDR1 reads MNHEY; CDR2 reads SMNVEV (reference sequence). The CDR3 coding sequence is TGTGCCAGCAGTTTATCAGCCAGGGAAAAACTGTTTTTT. Protein product: CASSLSAREKLFF.

This clone was seen a single time. This chain joins TRBV5-6 and TRBJ1-6; the match to TRBD1 covers 8 bases. The CDR3 has 14 residues. Trimming cost V 6 bases and J 6 bases; bases outside gene matches: 5. Looked up from germline, CDR1 is SGHDT and CDR2 is YYEEEE. CDR3 sequence: CASKDRAVNSPLHF. Here the CDR3 DNA reads TGTGCCAGCAAGGACAGGGCGGTTAATTCACCCCTCCACTTT.

This chain joins TRBV9 and TRBJ1-1; 12 bases match TRBD1. The CDR3 spans 16 residues. The ends lost 3 bases at V and 4 bases at J; junction bases unmatched: 7. Germline V gene lookup returns CDR1 SGDLS and CDR2 YYNGEE. CDR3: CASSEGTGGAGTEAFF. CDR3 in DNA: TGTGCCAGCAGCGAGGGGACAGGGGGCGCGGGCACTGAAGCTTTCTTT.

V usage is TRBV2 and J usage is TRBJ2-7; 11 bases line up with TRBD1. The CDR3 is 14 residues long. Germline loops: CDR1 SNHLY, CDR2 FYNNEI. V shed 1 base and J 9 bases; nucleotides not matched to a gene: 5. CDR3 sequence (DNA): TGTGCCAGCAGTGAAGAGGTGGACAGGGGGCGGCAGTACTTC. Its translation: CASSEEVDRGRQYF. Combining the CDR3 with reference TRBV2 and TRBJ2-7 gives the whole variable domain EPEVTQTPSHQVTQMGQEVILRCVPISNHLYFYWYRQILGQKVEFLVSFYNNEISEKSEIFDDQFSVERPDGSNFTLKIRSTKLEDSAMYFCASSEEVDRGRQYFGPGTRLTVT.

This rearrangement joins TRBV19 to TRBJ2-1; 9 bases match TRBD2. Unmatched junction bases numbered 9, after V lost 8 bases and J lost 7 bases. The CDR3 contains 14 residues. Germline V lookup: CDR1 LNHDA, CDR2 SQIVND (reference sequence). Here the CDR3 reads CASGFGLAINEQFF. The CDR3 bases are TGTGCCAGTGGATTCGGACTAGCGATAAATGAGCAGTTCTTC.

The chain recombines TRBV6-5 with TRBJ1-3; tentatively, D is TRBD1 (6 bases). Germline CDR1 and CDR2: MNHEY and SVGAGI. The ends were cut back, 6 bases at V and 0 bases at J, with 12 bases in the middle. There are 15 residues in the CDR3. DNA for the CDR3: TGTGCCAGCAGCCGACAGGAAGGCTCTGGAAACACCATATATTTT. This sequence encodes CASSRQEGSGNTIYF.

This clone was detected once. The V call is TRBV5-5, the J call TRBJ1-1; 9 positions match TRBD1. Germline lookup yields CDR1 SGHKS and CDR2 YYEKEE (reference sequence). Unmatched junction bases numbered 0, after V lost 3 bases and J lost 0 bases. This CDR3 is 14 amino acids long. The CDR3 DNA is TGTGCCAGCAGCTGGGACAGGGTGAACACTGAAGCTTTCTTT. Its protein is CASSWDRVNTEAFF.

CDR3 loop: CASSVGQGTDGYTF. The CDR3 DNA follows: TGTGCCAGTAGTGTGGGACAGGGGACGGACGGCTACACCTTC. V usage is TRBV19 and J usage is TRBJ1-2, with 10 bases lining up with TRBD1. The length of the CDR3 is 14 residues. Trimming removed 5 bases from V and 8 bases from J; junction bases left unmatched: 8. Germline lookup yields CDR1 LNHDA and CDR2 SQIVND (reference sequence).

The V call is TRBV6-5, the J call TRBJ2-5; maybe TRBD2 (5 bases). The CDR3 is 12 residues long. Germline V CDR1 and CDR2: MNHEY, SVGAGI. V lost 2 bases and J lost 5, with 6 bases in between. The CDR3 spells CASSYGGETQYF. DNA of the CDR3: TGTGCCAGCAGTTACGGCGGGGAGACCCAGTACTTC.

The chain joins TRBV6-5 to TRBJ1-1; D is ambiguous. V lost 2 bases and J 2 bases, leaving 3 bases between the germline ends. Germline lookup yields CDR1 MNHEY and CDR2 SVGAGI. The CDR3 is 12 residues long. The CDR3 loop reads CASSYLNTEAFF. CDR3 coding DNA: TGTGCCAGCAGTTACCTAAACACTGAAGCTTTCTTT.

The chain combines TRBV6-5 with TRBJ2-1; 7 bases agree with TRBD1. The CDR3 covers 14 residues. Germline-derived CDR1 and CDR2 are MNHEY and SVGAGI. The V and J ends lost 6 bases and 4 bases, in that order; junction bases with no gene match: 6. The CDR3 sequence is CASSIGQAYNEQFF. The CDR3 DNA follows: TGTGCCAGCAGCATTGGACAGGCTTACAATGAGCAGTTCTTC.

The chain recombines TRBV19 with TRBJ1-5, with D perhaps matching TRBD1 (5 bases). Germline-derived CDR1 and CDR2 are LNHDA and SQIVND (reference sequence). Between the trimmed V and J ends, which lost 7 bases and 7 bases, there was a span of 32 bases. The CDR3 consists of 19 residues. DNA of the CDR3: TGTGCCAGTACCCCCAGGGCCCCCTATATTGGAATGGCCATCCAGCCCCAGCATTTT. This translates into CASTPRAPYIGMAIQPQHF.

The sample holds one count of this clone. V is TRBV4-3 and J is TRBJ1-4; D remains ambiguous. The CDR3 sequence is 13 residues long. Looked up from germline, CDR1 is LGHNA and CDR2 is YSLEER. Trimming removed 0 bases from V and 10 bases from J, with 9 bases in between. CDR3 sequence: CASSQEESGKLFF. The CDR3, as DNA: TGCGCCAGCAGCCAAGAAGAGTCGGGAAAACTGTTTTTT.

This chain joins TRBV7-8 and TRBJ1-4; maybe TRBD1 (6 bases). The CDR3 consists of 16 residues. V was clipped by 5 bases and J by 1 base, with 14 bases between them. Germline V gene sequence: CDR1 SGHVS, CDR2 FQNEAQ. CDR3 protein: CASSKEQGGTNEKLFF. The CDR3 DNA reads as TGTGCCAGCAGCAAAGAACAGGGCGGAACTAATGAAAAACTGTTTTTT.

The rearrangement uses TRBV28 and TRBJ2-1, with D possibly TRBD2 on 5 matching bases. Trimming took off 2 bases at V and 8 bases at J, with 10 bases between the two ends. Germline V gene lookup returns CDR1 MDHEN and CDR2 SYDVKM. This CDR3 is built from 13 residues. The CDR3 DNA reads TGTGCCAGCAGTTTACCTACTAGTTATGAGCAGTTCTTC. It specifies CASSLPTSYEQFF. Filled out from reference TRBV28 and TRBJ2-1, the complete variable domain reads DVKVTQSSRYLVKRTGEKVFLECVQDMDHENMFWYRQDPGLGLRLIYFSYDVKMKEKGDIPEGYSVSREKKERFSLILESASTNQTSMYLCASSLPTSYEQFFGPGTRLTVL.

The chain recombines TRBV18 with TRBJ2-1; a possible D gene is TRBD2 (6 bases). Germline loops: CDR1 KGHSH, CDR2 LQKENI. The CDR3 is 15 residues long. With 2 bases removed from V and 5 bases from J, the gap between germline ends came to 13 bases. The CDR3 loop is CASSPWSERDNEQFF. CDR3 nucleotide sequence: TGTGCCAGCTCACCATGGTCGGAGCGGGACAATGAGCAGTTCTTC.

The chain joins TRBV3-1 (or the pseudogene TRBV3-2) to TRBJ1-2; no definite D call. Germline values: CDR1 LGHDT, CDR2 YNNKEL (reference sequence). This CDR3 is 13 amino acids long. With 0 bases removed from V and 5 bases from J, the gap between germline ends came to 7 bases. CDR3: CASSQDLRYGYTF. DNA of the CDR3: TGTGCCAGCAGCCAAGATCTACGGTATGGCTACACCTTC.

This clone was recorded at least ten times. As DNA, the CDR3 is TGTGCCAGCAGTCAGGGGGCAGGTTCACCCCTCCACTTT. Its protein is CASSQGAGSPLHF. V usage is TRBV9 and J usage is TRBJ1-6, with 8 bases aligning to TRBD1. The CDR3 contains 13 residues. Germline V gives CDR1 SGDLS, CDR2 YYNGEE. V dropped 5 bases and J dropped 9; count of bases not matched to a gene: 4.

The gene calls are TRBV28 and TRBJ1-2; tentative D call: TRBD1 (6 bases). This CDR3 comprises 14 residues. Germline V lookup: CDR1 MDHEN, CDR2 SYDVKM. V was cut by 3 bases and J by 8 bases, with 16 bases left in between. The CDR3 region is CASSLSLDRQGYTF. The CDR3 bases are TGTGCCAGCAGTTTGAGCTTGGACAGACAGGGCTACACCTTC.

V gene TRBV4-3 combines with J gene TRBJ1-2, with unresolved D. Looked up from germline, CDR1 is LGHNA and CDR2 is YSLEER. The CDR3 consists of 14 residues. The V end was cut by 0 bases, the J end by 5 bases, with 10 bases between. CDR3 DNA sequence: TGCGCCAGCAGCCAAGAGACGGGAACTTATGGCTACACCTTC. This codes for CASSQETGTYGYTF.

The genes are TRBV28 and TRBJ1-1, with 7 bases that match TRBD1. The V gene end was trimmed by 5 bases and the J gene end by 6 bases; junction bases not matched to a gene: 9. The CDR3 is 14 amino acids. Germline assignment: CDR1 MDHEN and CDR2 SYDVKM. This chain's CDR3 is CASSTKTGRAEAFF. The CDR3, as DNA: TGTGCCAGCAGTACGAAGACAGGGCGAGCTGAAGCTTTCTTT.

V usage is TRBV12-3 or TRBV12-4 and J usage is TRBJ2-5; TRBD1 agrees at 7 bases. The trim removed 7 bases at V and 2 bases at J, leaving 4 bases unmatched. The CDR3 sequence is 13 residues long. The CDR3 DNA is TGTGCCAGCACCGGGACAGCTCAAGAGACCCAGTACTTC. It translates to CASTGTAQETQYF.

The chain carries TRBV5-6 and TRBJ2-5, with D uncertain. CDR1 is SGHDT, CDR2 YYEEEE, per germline. Trimming removed 2 bases from V and 1 base from J, with 9 bases in between. This CDR3 is 14 amino acids long. CDR3 DNA: TGTGCCAGCAGCTTTGTGGGCACCCAAGAGACCCAGTACTTC. Translation gives CASSFVGTQETQYF.

The CDR3 is CASSSPQTRSYNEQFF. CDR3 in DNA: TGTGCCAGCAGCTCCCCTCAGACTAGGTCCTACAATGAGCAGTTCTTC. This sequence joins TRBV7-9 and TRBJ2-1, with a tentative D call TRBD2 (6 bases). The germline V and J ends were trimmed by 4 bases and 1 base, with 14 bases remaining between them. The germline V gene has CDR1 SEHNR and CDR2 FQNEAQ (reference sequence). This CDR3 is built from 16 residues.

CDR3 nucleotide sequence: TGTGCCAGCAGTAACGACGGGGTGAACACTGAAGCTTTCTTT. It translates to CASSNDGVNTEAFF. The chain couples TRBV6-6 to TRBJ1-1; D gene unclear. The V gene's germline CDR1 is MNHNY and CDR2 SVGAGI (reference sequence). Trimming stripped 5 bases from V and 0 bases from J, with 10 bases between. This CDR3 has 14 amino acids.

This clone was recorded at least ten times. J is TRBJ1-1 and V is TRBV19; 8 bases agree with TRBD1. This CDR3 contains 14 residues. V trimming: 5 bases; J trimming: 7 bases; junction bases outside the gene matches: 9. The germline CDR1 and CDR2 sequences are LNHDA and SQIVND (reference sequence). The CDR3 sequence is CASSVSSGGFEAFF. The CDR3 DNA follows: TGTGCCAGTAGTGTCTCCTCAGGGGGCTTTGAAGCTTTCTTT. Variable domain in full (rest from reference TRBV19 and TRBJ1-1): DGGITQSPKYLFRKEGQNVTLSCEQNLNHDAMYWYRQDPGQGLRLIYYSQIVNDFQKGDIAEGYSVSREKKESFPLTVTSAQKNPTAFYLCASSVSSGGFEAFFGQGTRLTVV.

The V call is TRBV20-1, the J call TRBJ1-1, with no clear D. Per the germline V gene, CDR1 is DFQATT and CDR2 is SNEGSKA (reference sequence). The CDR3 consists of 12 residues. Trimming pared 3 bases from V and 0 bases from J, leaving 5 bases between. The DNA for the CDR3 is TGCAGTGCTAGTCGGGTGAACACTGAAGCTTTCTTT. Its protein product is CSASRVNTEAFF.

The CDR3 DNA follows: TGTGCCAGCAGTTCTCTACCGGGACAGGGCTCTTATGGCTACACCTTC. Translated, it gives CASSSLPGQGSYGYTF. This chain uses TRBV6-2 or TRBV6-3 with TRBJ1-2; TRBD1 aligns across 9 bases. In germline, CDR1 is MNHEY, CDR2 SVGEGT. The CDR3 spans 16 residues. J lost 5 bases, V lost 4 bases, and 11 bases had no gene match.

V is TRBV5-1 and J is TRBJ2-1, with D hard to call. CDR1 is SGHRS and CDR2 is YFSETQ in the germline V gene. Trimming cost V 2 bases and J 6 bases, with 12 bases left between them. The CDR3 is 14 residues long. Here the CDR3 reads CASSFDRRGNEQFF. In nucleotides, the CDR3 is TGCGCCAGCAGCTTCGATAGAAGAGGCAATGAGCAGTTCTTC.

V and J are TRBV7-2 and TRBJ2-7; TRBD2 matches 7 bases. V dropped 6 bases and J dropped 6; count of bases not matched to a gene: 5. This CDR3 comprises 12 residues. CDR1 and CDR2 from the germline V gene are SGHTA and FQGNSA. The CDR3 region has the DNA TGTGCCAGCAGAGAAGGGACTACCGAGCAGTACTTC. Translated: CASREGTTEQYF. The variable domain in full, completed from reference TRBV7-2 and TRBJ2-7, reads GAGVSQSPSNKVTEKGKDVELRCDPISGHTALYWYRQSLGQGLEFLIYFQGNSAPDKSGLPSDRFSAERTGGSVSTLTIQRTQQEDSAVYLCASREGTTEQYFGPGTRLTVT.

The sample holds a few counts of this clone. The J gene is TRBJ2-7, the V gene TRBV5-3, with 7 bases aligning to TRBD1. TRBV5-3 is known as an ORF, though its function is uncertain. The CDR3 has 14 residues. V lost 1 base, J lost 6 bases, and 7 bases stayed unmatched. The CDR3 nucleotides are TGTGCCAGAAGCTTGAGACAGGGTCGTCCCGAGCAGTACTTC. This gives the protein CARSLRQGRPEQYF.